The present T cell receptor (beta chain) was sequenced within a study of regulatory T cells in long-lasting Graves disease. Study observations and caveats: New patients shared approximately 970 public clonotypes, and persistent patients shared more, with 2,741. Preferential use of TRBV28, TRBJ1-2 and TRBJ2-5 was seen in persistent disease.

The germline V gene encodes CDR1 LGHDT and CDR2 YNNKEL (reference sequence). The CDR3 is made up of 14 amino acids. The V gene lost 0 bases and the J gene lost 5 bases, with 11 bases spanning the gap. This clonotype was seen more than once but under ten times. As yet, its antigen is unknown. Assembly of TCR beta libraries relied on iRepertoire HTBI primers together with Arm-PCR of CDR3 regions. Per the study methods: Identification across samples found 62 TRBV and some 13 TRBJ segments. A single record per CDR3 protein comes from TCRdb applying MiXCR to the multiplex PCR reads. These V and J calls rely on TCRdb rather than the paper's analysis. The data hold over 450,000 distinct CDR3 sequences, with 20% to 25% observed a single time. The time point: persistent/refractory GD, antithyroid drugs over 5 years with positive TRAb. PBMC RNA served as the TCR library source. Patients with Graves' disease were diagnosed by American Thyroid Association guidelines.

The chain uses TRBV3-1 and TRBJ2-7; possibly TRBD2 for D (5 bases). The material was peripheral blood mononuclear cells (PBMCs), obtained when the disease was refractory, from a patient treated with antithyroid drugs. This TCR was sampled from a female donor with Graves disease. The CDR3 nucleotides read TGTGCCAGCAGCCAAGAATTGGCGGGCCACGAGCAGTACTTC. Its protein is CASSQELAGHEQYF.